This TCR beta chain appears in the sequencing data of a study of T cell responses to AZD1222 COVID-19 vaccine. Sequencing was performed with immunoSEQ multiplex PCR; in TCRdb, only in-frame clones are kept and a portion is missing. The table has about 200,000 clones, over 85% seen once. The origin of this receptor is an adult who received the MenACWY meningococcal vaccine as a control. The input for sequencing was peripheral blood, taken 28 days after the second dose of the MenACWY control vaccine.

The CDR3 DNA reads as TGTGCCAGCAGCGCAACAGACTATGGCTACACCTTC. This codes for CASSATDYGYTF. The J gene is TRBJ1-2, the V gene TRBV2; D call uncertain. Germline V gene lookup returns CDR1 SNHLY and CDR2 FYNNEI. Deletions cut 6 bases from V and 3 bases from J, with 8 bases between. The CDR3 has 12 amino acids.